The next 20 T cell receptor beta chains were all read from a single sample in a study of CD8 T cells in Susac syndrome. RNA in amounts of about 0.5 to 1 ug was reverse transcribed with random hexamers. Via MiXCR, TCRdb re-called the immunoSEQ multiplex PCR reads, giving one row per CDR3 protein. The data contain 150,000 to 200,000 distinct CDR3 sequences, 90% to 95% of them seen just once; the ten biggest clones take up approximately 0.093%. The specimen sequenced was CD4+ T cells from PBMCs. The receptors were sampled from a human donor with multiple sclerosis.

The V gene is TRBV30, the J gene TRBJ2-3, with D perhaps matching TRBD1 or TRBD2 (5 bases each). CDR1 and CDR2 (germline): GTSNPN, SVGIG (reference sequence). V was clipped by 4 bases and J by 4 bases, with 9 bases between them. The CDR3 consists of 12 residues. Here the CDR3 reads CAWKLGADTQYF. The CDR3, as DNA: TGTGCCTGGAAGCTGGGGGCAGATACGCAGTATTTT.

V is TRBV6-6 and J is TRBJ2-3, with D perhaps given as TRBD1 or TRBD2 (7 bases each). This CDR3 region has 11 residues. CDR1 and CDR2 from the germline V gene are MNHNY and SVGAGI (reference sequence). CDR3 loop: CAAGQPITQYF. The CDR3 DNA sequence: TGTGCAGCGGGACAGCCAATAACGCAGTATTTT.

The gene calls are TRBV20-1 and TRBJ1-1, with a weak D call TRBD1 (6 bases). This CDR3 spans 14 amino acids. V was shortened by 1 base and J by 2 bases, with 11 bases between the two germline ends. Germline values: CDR1 DFQATT, CDR2 SNEGSKA (reference sequence). The CDR3 protein is CSARGAGANTEAFF. DNA for the CDR3: TGCAGTGCTAGAGGAGCAGGGGCCAACACTGAAGCTTTCTTT.

A word on this clonotype: Its ends do not fully match the called genes, so a read error is possible. The V gene is TRBV5-1, the J gene TRBJ2-1; 12 bases are a match to TRBD2. The CDR3 sequence is 15 residues long. Germline V gene sequence: CDR1 SGHRS, CDR2 YFSETQ. CDR3 coding DNA: TGTGCCAGCAGTTTACTAGCGGGGGGTTACAATGAGCAGTTCTTC. Its translation: CASSLLAGGYNEQFF. The full variable domain, in which reference TRBV5-1 and TRBJ2-1 provide the parts outside the CDR3, is KAGVTQTPRYLIKTRGQQVTLSCSPISGHRSVSWYQQTPGQGLQFLFEYFSETQRNKGNFPGRFSGRQFSNSRSEMNVSTLELGDSALYLCASSLLAGGYNEQFFGPGTRLTVL.

The V call is TRBV30, the J call TRBJ2-7; 7 positions agree with TRBD2. The germline V gene has CDR1 GTSNPN and CDR2 SVGIG (reference sequence). This CDR3 contains 14 residues. Germline trimming cut 3 bases from V and 2 bases from J; bases unmatched to any gene: 7. The CDR3 sequence is CAWSDPSGAYEQYF. CDR3 DNA sequence: TGTGCCTGGAGCGACCCTAGCGGCGCCTACGAGCAGTACTTC.

CDR3 region: CSASWREGRDEQFF. The CDR3 nucleotides read TGCAGTGCTAGTTGGAGGGAGGGCCGTGATGAGCAGTTCTTC. The genes are TRBV20-1 and TRBJ2-1, with 7 bases matching TRBD2. This CDR3 spans 14 amino acids. Germline values: CDR1 DFQATT, CDR2 SNEGSKA (reference sequence). With V trimmed by 3 bases and J by 8 bases, 10 bases remained unmatched.

The chain recombines TRBV29-1 with TRBJ1-2; no clear D. This CDR3 has 11 residues. Deletions cut 6 bases from V and 2 bases from J, with 7 bases between. The germline gives CDR1 SQVTM, CDR2 ANQGSEA. The CDR3 loop is CSVDLNYGYTF. CDR3 coding DNA: TGCAGCGTGGACTTGAACTATGGCTACACCTTC.

The chain links TRBV12-5 to TRBJ2-7, with 9 bases identical to TRBD2. The CDR3 is 17 residues long. From germline, CDR1 is LGHNT and CDR2 FRNRAP. The V and J ends lost 2 bases and 3 bases, in that order; junction bases with no gene match: 11. CDR3 sequence reads: CASGLPTPGTSLYEQYF. The CDR3 bases are TGTGCTAGTGGTTTGCCGACCCCCGGGACTAGCCTCTACGAGCAGTACTTC.

The chain carries TRBV29-1 and TRBJ2-2; D is unresolved. Germline lookup yields CDR1 SQVTM and CDR2 ANQGSEA. This CDR3 has 14 residues. Between the trimmed V and J ends, which lost 6 bases and 6 bases, there was a span of 17 bases. As DNA, the CDR3 is TGCAGCGTGGTACGGGCCCTGAATTCCGGGGAGCTGTTTTTT. Translated: CSVVRALNSGELFF.

V and J are TRBV9 and TRBJ2-7, with 8 bases fitting TRBD2. There are 15 residues in the CDR3. V shed 0 bases, J shed 4 bases, and the junction held 6 bases outside the gene matches. The V gene's germline CDR1 is SGDLS and CDR2 YYNGEE. The CDR3 DNA follows: TGTGCCAGCAGCGTAGACTACGGGAGGGCTTACGAGCAGTACTTC. It is translated as CASSVDYGRAYEQYF.

A note on this clonotype: Germline and junction disagree at one end, which may indicate a read error. The rearrangement joins TRBV25-1 to TRBJ1-1, with D perhaps TRBD1 (6 bases). The CDR3 loop spans 12 amino acids. The germline gives CDR1 MGHDK, CDR2 SYGVNS. CDR3 coding DNA: TGTGCCAGCAGAGAATTTCAGGGGTTAGCTTTCTTT. Translating gives CASREFQGLAFF.

This clonotype has only a few counts. This chain uses TRBV12-3 or TRBV12-4 with TRBJ2-4, with D perhaps matching TRBD2 (6 bases). The CDR3 is 14 amino acids. The V end lost 7 bases, the J end lost 7 bases, and 17 bases lay between the germline ends. CDR3 protein: CASNKREGGNIQYF. The CDR3 DNA reads as TGTGCCAGCAACAAGAGGGAAGGAGGGAACATTCAGTACTTC.

The chain combines TRBV12-3 or TRBV12-4 with TRBJ2-5, with 7 bases matching TRBD1. This CDR3 has 14 amino acids. V dropped 5 bases and J dropped 1; count of bases not matched to a gene: 4. CDR3 sequence reads: CASSIQGTQETQYF. In DNA, the CDR3 is TGTGCCAGCAGTATACAGGGGACCCAAGAGACCCAGTACTTC.

The chain uses TRBV3-1 and TRBJ2-3; D call uncertain. The CDR3 sequence is 14 residues long. V lost 6 bases and J 2 bases, leaving 12 bases between the germline ends. CDR1 and CDR2 from the germline V gene are LGHDT and YNNKEL (reference sequence). DNA for the CDR3: TGTGCCAGCAGTCGGCCCCAACCCACAGATACGCAGTATTTT. This encodes CASSRPQPTDTQYF.

The CDR3 region has the DNA TGTGCCAGCCGACGTCCCGGCTCTGGGGCCAACGTCCTGACTTTC. Residues: CASRRPGSGANVLTF. The V gene is TRBV16, the J gene TRBJ2-6; no clear D. This CDR3 is built from 15 residues. Trimming shortened V by 8 bases and J by 0 bases, and 11 bases separated the two germline ends. The germline gives CDR1 KGHSY, CDR2 FQNENV.

The chain carries TRBV7-7 and TRBJ2-3, with TRBD2 as a possible D gene (5 bases). Germline CDR1 and CDR2: SSHAT and FNYEAQ (reference sequence). The CDR3 loop spans 12 amino acids. Trimming removed 1 base from V and 10 bases from J, with 9 bases in between. The CDR3: CASSLDGSAQYF. CDR3 DNA: TGTGCCAGCAGCTTAGATGGGAGTGCGCAGTATTTT.

This clonotype was seen more than once but under ten times. The rearrangement links TRBV19 to TRBJ1-1; D is perhaps TRBD1 (6 bases). The CDR3 contains 14 residues. Germline V gene data show CDR1 as LNHDA and CDR2 as SQIVND (reference sequence). V lost 6 bases, J lost 0 bases, and 11 bases lay in between. The CDR3 coding sequence is TGTGCCAGTAGACCGGACAGACTGAACACTGAAGCTTTCTTT. It specifies CASRPDRLNTEAFF.

The chain is built from TRBV29-1 and TRBJ1-2; D uncertain. CDR3 size: 11 residues. V lost 4 bases and J 8 bases, leaving 11 bases between the germline ends. Germline V gene sequence: CDR1 SQVTM, CDR2 ANQGSEA. CDR3 coding DNA: TGCAGCGTTGCATGGGCGGGAGGCTACACCTTC. Its translation is CSVAWAGGYTF.

This clonotype was recorded once. The chain uses TRBV7-8 and TRBJ1-1, with D tentatively TRBD1 (6 bases). CDR1 is SGHVS and CDR2 is FQNEAQ in the germline V gene. V lost 5 bases and J 1 base, leaving 11 bases between the germline ends. CDR3 length equals 14 residues. The CDR3 reads CASSLGHQNTEAFF. In DNA, the CDR3 is TGTGCCAGCAGCCTGGGACACCAGAACACTGAAGCTTTCTTT.

V usage is TRBV20-1 and J usage is TRBJ2-1, with a possible D match to TRBD2 (6 bases). Trimming took 5 bases from V and 7 from J, leaving 21 bases between them. The CDR3 is made up of 15 amino acids. Germline V CDR1 and CDR2: DFQATT, SNEGSKA (reference sequence). The CDR3 loop is CSAPSGWRERNEQFF. CDR3 coding DNA: TGCAGTGCTCCCTCGGGATGGCGGGAAAGGAATGAGCAGTTCTTC.